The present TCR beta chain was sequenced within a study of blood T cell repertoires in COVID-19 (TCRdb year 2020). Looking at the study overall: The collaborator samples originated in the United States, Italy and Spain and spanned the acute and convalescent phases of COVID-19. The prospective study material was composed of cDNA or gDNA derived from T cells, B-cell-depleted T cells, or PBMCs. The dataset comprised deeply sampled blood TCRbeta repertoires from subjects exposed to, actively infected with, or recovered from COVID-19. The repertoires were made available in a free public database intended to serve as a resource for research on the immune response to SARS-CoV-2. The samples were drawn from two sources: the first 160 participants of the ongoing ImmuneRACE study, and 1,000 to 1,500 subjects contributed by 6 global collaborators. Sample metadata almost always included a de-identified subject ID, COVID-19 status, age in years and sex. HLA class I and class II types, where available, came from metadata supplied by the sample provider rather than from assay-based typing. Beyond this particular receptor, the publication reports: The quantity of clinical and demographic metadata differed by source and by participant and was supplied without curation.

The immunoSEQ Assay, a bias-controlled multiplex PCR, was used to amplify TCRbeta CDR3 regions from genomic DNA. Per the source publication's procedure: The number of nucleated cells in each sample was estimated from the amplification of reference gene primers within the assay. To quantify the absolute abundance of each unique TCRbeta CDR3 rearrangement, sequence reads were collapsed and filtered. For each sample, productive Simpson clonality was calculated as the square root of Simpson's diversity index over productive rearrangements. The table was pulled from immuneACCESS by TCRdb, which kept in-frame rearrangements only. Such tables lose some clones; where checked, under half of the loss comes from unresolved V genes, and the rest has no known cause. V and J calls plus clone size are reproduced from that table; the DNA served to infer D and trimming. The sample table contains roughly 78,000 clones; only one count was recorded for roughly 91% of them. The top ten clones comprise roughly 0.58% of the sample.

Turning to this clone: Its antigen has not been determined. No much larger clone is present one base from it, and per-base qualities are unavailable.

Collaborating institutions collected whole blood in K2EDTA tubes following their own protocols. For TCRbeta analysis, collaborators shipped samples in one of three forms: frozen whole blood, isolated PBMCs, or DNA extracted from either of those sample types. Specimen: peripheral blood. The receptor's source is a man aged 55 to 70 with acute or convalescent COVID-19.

This receptor carries the CDR3 CASSELVTGGFNSPLHF. The bases read TGCGCCAGCAGTGAACTCGTAACAGGGGGTTTTAATTCACCCCTCCACTTT. This receptor chain uses TRBV10-2 and TRBJ1-6, with 8 central nucleotides matching TRBD1. Here V drops 3 bases and J drops 6 bases, and the junction holds 10 bases not matched to any gene. CDR1 and CDR2 were assigned from the germline V gene as WSHSY and SAAADI. Reading from cysteine to phenylalanine, the CDR3 counts 17 amino acids. Of the read, only the CDR3 DNA is kept; its 51 bases are in frame from base 1.